Detailed here is one T cell receptor beta chain. Its specificity is not known. This sample is part of a study of T cell repertoires in cytomegalovirus infection. About the research overall: In the study, CMV epitopes included recently identified HLA-C-restricted and well-studied HLA-B-restricted ones.

Findings and limits, study-wide: Frequencies of public TCR beta families were cumulated, and this identified carriers of CMV plus the relevant HLA.

The CDR3 is 17 amino acids. The germline CDR1 and CDR2 sequences are LGHNA and YNFKEQ. V was pared by 3 bases and J by 5 bases, with 13 bases of the junction left unmatched. MiXCR was run by TCRdb on the reads, yielding one entry per CDR3 protein. The sample has about 740,000 distinct CDR3 sequences; around a third are singletons. This clonotype originated in a human donor in good health (CMV status not recorded). Some clones in this sample may be carry-over from other donors' samples. The input for sequencing was cultured PBMCs, taken from culture after CMV antigen stimulation. The chain employs TRBV4-2 and TRBJ2-1; the match to TRBD2 covers 7 bases. For the CDR3, the DNA is TGTGCCAGCAGCCAGCTCCACCCGGGGGGTTCTGACAATGAGCAGTTCTTC. Residues: CASSQLHPGGSDNEQFF.